The rows below give T cell receptor beta chains drawn from one sample of a study of blood T cell repertoires in COVID-19. Repertoires were generated with immunoSEQ multiplex PCR, while TCRdb's copy carries only in-frame clones and drops some. The sample has about 210,000 clones; around 91% are singletons. Sample: peripheral blood. The receptor set was obtained from a woman aged 35 to 49 with acute or convalescent COVID-19. CDR3s include the opening cysteine and the closing phenylalanine or tryptophan. The D gene is left open where the match is weak. Size is stated for part of the rows, as once, few or many counts, or as a class when the clone is expanded.

clone_size j_call d_call v_call cdr3_nt cdr3_aa
once TRBJ1-2 TRBD1 TRBV5-1 TGCGCCAGCAGCTTGGAGTCAGGGGGCGAGTATGGCTACACCTTC CASSLESGGEYGYTF
- TRBJ1-2 - TRBV18 TGTGCCAGCTCACCACCCGCAGGGAACTATGGCTACACCTTC CASSPPAGNYGYTF
- TRBJ2-1 TRBD1 TRBV14 TGTGCCAGCAGCCAAGATCGGGACAGGGATTGGGGGAATGAGCAGTTCTTC CASSQDRDRDWGNEQFF
once TRBJ1-1 - TRBV5-1 TGCGCCAGCAGCTTGGATTCGGCTGAAGCTTTCTTT CASSLDSAEAFF
- TRBJ1-5 - TRBV6-1 TGTGCCAGCAGTGAAAGAAGACAAGCTAGCAATCAGCCCCAGCATTTT CASSERRQASNQPQHF
- TRBJ2-3 - TRBV27 TGTGCCAGCAGTTGGTCTCGCGGGGAGCTCACAGATACGCAGTATTTT CASSWSRGELTDTQYF
- TRBJ1-1 TRBD1 TRBV3-1/TRBV3-2 TGTGCCAGCAGCTGGACAGGGGGAGCGAACACTGAAGCTTTCTTT CASSWTGGANTEAFF
- TRBJ1-1 - TRBV19 TGTGCCAGTAATGGGCGAACAACTGAAGCTTTCTTT CASNGRTTEAFF
- TRBJ1-6 - TRBV6-1 TGTGCCAGCAGTGAGGAGCCCTATAATTCACCCCTCCACTTT CASSEEPYNSPLHF
- TRBJ2-2 TRBD1 TRBV5-4 TGTGCCAGCAGCCCACAGGGGTTAAAAAACACCGGGGAGCTGTTTTTT CASSPQGLKNTGELFF
- TRBJ2-3 - TRBV5-1 TGCGCCAGCGCGGGTGGAGGGACAGATACGCAGTATTTT CASAGGGTDTQYF
- TRBJ2-1 TRBD2 TRBV3-1/TRBV3-2 TGTGCCAGCAGCCGACATGCGGGGGGGCCCGTCAATGAGCAGTTCTTC CASSRHAGGPVNEQFF
- TRBJ1-1 - TRBV30 TGTGCCTGGAGTAATGGACTCTTGAACACTGAAGCTTTCTTT CAWSNGLLNTEAFF
- TRBJ1-5 TRBD1 TRBV28 TGTGCCAGCAGTTTTCCCCCCCCCAGGGGGCAAGGCAATCAGCCCCAGCATTTT CASSFPPPRGQGNQPQHF
- TRBJ1-1 TRBD1 TRBV27 TGTGCCAGCAGTCCATTGGAGACAGGGCTTGAAGCTTTCTTT CASSPLETGLEAFF
- TRBJ2-6 TRBD1 TRBV5-1 TGCGCCAGCAGCTCGGGACAGGGGGCGCTGTCTGGGGCCAACGTCCTGACTTTC CASSSGQGALSGANVLTF
- TRBJ2-1 - TRBV30 TGTGCCTGGAGTGTGTCTTGGACTTCGAACAATGAGCAGTTCTTC CAWSVSWTSNNEQFF
- TRBJ1-1 TRBD1 TRBV27 TGTGCCAGCAGTTTGACAGGGGGCCTAACTGAAGCTTTCTTT CASSLTGGLTEAFF
- TRBJ1-2 TRBD1 TRBV25-1 TGTGCCAGCGGTCGGACAGGGAGCTATGGCTACACCTTC CASGRTGSYGYTF
- TRBJ2-5 - TRBV19 TGTGCCAGTAGTCTGAGAGCGGGCCCCGGGGGAGAGACCCAGTACTTC CASSLRAGPGGETQYF
- TRBJ2-2 TRBD1 TRBV5-1 TGCGCCAGCAGCCCCCGGACAGGGGAGGACACCGGGGAGCTGTTTTTT CASSPRTGEDTGELFF
- TRBJ1-2 - TRBV12-5 TGTGCTAGTGCCCAAACCAGGCTACCTAACTATGGCTACACCTTC CASAQTRLPNYGYTF
- TRBJ1-4 TRBD1 TRBV5-1 TGCGCCAGCAGCTTGGGGGACAGGGTTAACGAAAAACTGTTTTTT CASSLGDRVNEKLFF
- TRBJ1-1 TRBD1 TRBV2 TGTGCCAGCAGTGATACGACAGGGGTGTTTGGTGAAGCTTTCTTT CASSDTTGVFGEAFF
- TRBJ1-6 - TRBV18 TGTGCCAGCTCACCACAGGAGACGACGGGAGGTTCACCCCTCCACTTT CASSPQETTGGSPLHF
- TRBJ1-2 - TRBV5-1 TGCGCCAGCAGCCCCTCCGGTGGTTCAGTTAGCGGGGACTATGGCTACACCTTC CASSPSGGSVSGDYGYTF
- TRBJ2-5 TRBD2 TRBV3-1/TRBV3-2 TGTGCCAGCAGCCTGACTAGCGGGGGCCCCGGGGAGACCCAGTACTTC CASSLTSGGPGETQYF
- TRBJ1-1 - TRBV7-3 TGTGCCACCTCCGAAGGGGTCTTCACTGAAGCTTTCTTT CATSEGVFTEAFF
many TRBJ1-6 - TRBV12-3/TRBV12-4 TGTGCCAGCAGTTTACAGGGTTCGGGACCCCTCCACTTT CASSLQGSGPLHF
- TRBJ1-2 - TRBV9 TGTGCCAGCAGCACTGGGGGGGTTACCTATGGCTACACCTTC CASSTGGVTYGYTF
- TRBJ1-1 - TRBV5-6 TGTGCCAGCAGCGAGTTTTACAGGTCGGGTCGTTCCACTGAAGCTTTCTTT CASSEFYRSGRSTEAFF
few TRBJ1-3 - TRBV9 TGTGCCAGCAGCGTAGGGACAACCTCTGGAAACACCATATATTTT CASSVGTTSGNTIYF
- TRBJ2-1 - TRBV24-1 TGTGCCACCAGTGACCCTCTTGACAGAGGCGATGAGCAGTTCTTC CATSDPLDRGDEQFF
- TRBJ2-5 TRBD2 TRBV9 TGTGCCAGCAGCGACTTGGGAGTAGCGGGGGGCAGAGAGACCCAGTACTTC CASSDLGVAGGRETQYF
medium-sized TRBJ1-6 TRBD1 TRBV2 TGTGCCAGCAGGGGGGACAGCGATAATTCACCCCTCCACTTT CASRGDSDNSPLHF
- TRBJ2-4 - TRBV11-2 TGTGCCAGCAGCTTCGAAACAGAGTGGAACATTCAGTACTTC CASSFETEWNIQYF
- TRBJ2-2 - TRBV19 TGTGCCAGTAGTTCCACTGCAGGGAGGCCCGGGGAGCTGTTTTTT CASSSTAGRPGELFF
- TRBJ1-5 - TRBV11-2 TGTGCCAGCAGCTTAGAGAGGGCAAACCAGCCCCAGCATTTT CASSLERANQPQHF
- TRBJ2-1 TRBD2 TRBV2 TGTGCCAGCAGGGTGGGACTAGCGGGAGGGGATGAGCAGTTCTTC CASRVGLAGGDEQFF
- TRBJ2-2 TRBD1 TRBV9 TGTGCCAGCAGCCTTTCCGGGACAGTAGACACCGGGGAGCTGTTTTTT CASSLSGTVDTGELFF
- TRBJ2-5 TRBD2 TRBV11-3 TGTGCCAGCAGCTTCCGGGGGGGCTTGGAAGAGACCCAGTACTTC CASSFRGGLEETQYF
once TRBJ2-1 TRBD1 TRBV7-2 TGTGCCAGCAGCTTAGGTAGGACAGGGATAGGGAATGAGCAGTTCTTC CASSLGRTGIGNEQFF
- TRBJ2-5 - TRBV4-1 TGCGCCAGCAGCCAAACCCCAGGTATTCAAGAGACCCAGTACTTC CASSQTPGIQETQYF
- TRBJ1-2 TRBD1 TRBV9 TGTGCCAGCAGCGTAGCGGGGACAGGGTTCGACTATGGCTACACCTTC CASSVAGTGFDYGYTF
- TRBJ1-4 TRBD1 TRBV25-1 TGTGCCAGCAGTGACGACAGGGTTACTGAAAAACTGTTTTTT CASSDDRVTEKLFF
- TRBJ1-1 - TRBV14 TGTGCCAGCAGCCAGTCAGGGGCCGGGAACACTGAAGCTTTCTTT CASSQSGAGNTEAFF
- TRBJ1-1 - TRBV19 TGTGCCAGTAGTTGGGGAAGGGGCACTGAAGCTTTCTTT CASSWGRGTEAFF